This T cell receptor beta chain was documented in a study of T cell responses to AZD1222 COVID-19 vaccine. The CDR3 is 14 amino acids. The V end lost 5 bases, the J end lost 2 bases, and 12 bases lay between the germline ends. Germline V gene data show CDR1 as GTSNPN and CDR2 as SVGIG (reference sequence). The protocol was immunoSEQ multiplex PCR, while the TCRdb copy is restricted to in-frame clones and leaves out a portion. The data show around 100,000 clones, approximately 86% seen once. This clone has only a few counts. The receptor comes from an adult in good health. The gene calls are TRBV30 and TRBJ2-2; D might be TRBD1 (6 bases). The sequencing here drew on peripheral blood, taken on day 0 of AZD1222 vaccination. CDR3 DNA: TGTGCCTGGGCTCCGGGACACAACACCGGGGAGCTGTTTTTT. Its translation: CAWAPGHNTGELFF.